These 13 T cell receptor beta chains share one sample of origin, sequenced in a study of radiotherapy plus CTLA-4 blockade in lung cancer (dated by TCRdb to 2017 to 2018). Library preparation was by the immunoSEQ multiplex PCR assay. Sourced from immuneACCESS, this table was stored by TCRdb with only in-frame sequences that have V and J called. A share of the clones is absent; for the studies checked, an unresolved V gene accounts for under half, and the remainder has no known explanation. For this sample there are some 110,000 clones; about 83% appear just once. Approximately 5.2% of the sample is taken by the ten largest. This specimen was peripheral blood, taken from a patient treated with radiotherapy plus ipilimumab. The source of these receptors is a human donor with non-small cell lung cancer who had a partial response to radiotherapy plus ipilimumab.

This clone was recorded at least ten times. V gene TRBV11-2 combines with J gene TRBJ1-3; the D is unclear. The CDR3 is 15 residues long. The germline CDR1 and CDR2 sequences are SGHAT and FQNNGV. The V end lost 5 bases, the J end lost 3 bases, and 14 bases lay between the germline ends. The CDR3 spells CASSRFDINGNTIYF. The CDR3 bases are TGTGCCAGCAGCCGTTTCGACATAAATGGAAACACCATATATTTT.

The chain joins TRBV6-5 to TRBJ1-6; maybe TRBD1 (6 bases). The CDR3 spans 15 residues. The germline V gene has CDR1 MNHEY and CDR2 SVGAGI. Trimming removed 2 bases from V and 7 bases from J, with 12 bases in between. The CDR3 nucleotides are TGTGCCAGCAGTTACGACGGGACACAAAATTCACCCCTCCACTTT. Translating it yields CASSYDGTQNSPLHF.

The chain is built from TRBV30 and TRBJ2-2; 8 bases match TRBD1. CDR1 and CDR2 from the germline V gene are GTSNPN and SVGIG (reference sequence). CDR3 length equals 15 residues. V gave up 3 bases and J gave up 8 bases; unmatched junction bases: 11. The CDR3 DNA sequence: TGTGCCTGGAGCCCGAAGACAGGGGTCCAGGGGGAGCTGTTTTTT. It is translated as CAWSPKTGVQGELFF.

The chain recombines TRBV18 with TRBJ1-2; the match to TRBD1 covers 10 bases. With 3 bases clipped from V and 10 bases from J, the junction kept 8 bases outside the gene matches. This CDR3 comprises 14 residues. Per the germline V gene, CDR1 is KGHSH and CDR2 is LQKENI. The CDR3 DNA reads as TGTGCCAGCTCACCGGAGGGACAGGGGCTCCACTACACCTTC. It translates to CASSPEGQGLHYTF.

The gene calls are TRBV6-1 and TRBJ1-4, with D uncertain. Trimming left V 0 bases short and J 4 bases short, with 9 bases between. The germline V gene encodes CDR1 MNHNS and CDR2 SASEGT. The CDR3 contains 15 residues. The CDR3 sequence: CASSEAGSFNEKLFF. The CDR3 bases are TGTGCCAGCAGTGAAGCGGGCTCTTTTAATGAAAAACTGTTTTTT.

The chain links TRBV9 to TRBJ2-3; 14 bases are a match to TRBD2. CDR3 length: 17 amino acids. V lost 3 bases and J lost 4; bases outside the gene matches: 7. From germline, CDR1 is SGDLS and CDR2 YYNGEE. CDR3 residues: CASSAATSGRAADTQYF. The CDR3 DNA follows: TGTGCCAGCAGCGCCGCGACTAGCGGGAGGGCTGCAGATACGCAGTATTTT.

V gene TRBV15 combines with J gene TRBJ2-5, with a possible D match to TRBD1 (6 bases). There are 15 residues in the CDR3. Germline V gene data show CDR1 as LNHNV and CDR2 as YYDKDF (reference sequence). Trimming left V 0 bases short and J 4 bases short, with 12 bases between. CDR3 bases: TGTGCCACCAGCAGAGATCCAGGGGTTGTAGAGACCCAGTACTTC. Residues: CATSRDPGVVETQYF.

The V gene is TRBV23-1, the J gene TRBJ1-5; D remains unclear. TRBV23-1 is marked as an open reading frame, function uncertain. Between the trimmed V and J ends, which lost 1 base and 2 bases, there was a span of 12 bases. The CDR3 runs to 16 residues. As DNA, the CDR3 is TGCGCCAGCAGTCAATGCGGTCGGGTCGGCAATCAGCCCCAGCATTTT. It is translated as CASSQCGRVGNQPQHF.

V usage is TRBV6-5 and J usage is TRBJ2-7; maybe TRBD1 (5 bases). V was clipped by 4 bases and J by 4 bases, with 17 bases between them. In germline, CDR1 is MNHEY, CDR2 SVGAGI. There are 15 residues in the CDR3. Here the CDR3 DNA reads TGTGCCAGCAGTTCTAGACAGCTGATAAGATACGAGCAGTACTTC. Protein product: CASSSRQLIRYEQYF.

CDR3: CASSLVTGAKNIQYF. As DNA, the CDR3 is TGTGCCAGCAGTTTAGTTACAGGGGCCAAAAACATTCAGTACTTC. The chain recombines TRBV28 with TRBJ2-4, with D possibly being TRBD1 (6 bases). Trimming removed 2 bases at V and 1 base at J, with 9 bases between. CDR1 and CDR2 from the germline V gene are MDHEN and SYDVKM. The CDR3 has 15 amino acids.

The chain is built from TRBV19 and TRBJ2-1, with D maybe TRBD1 (6 bases). Between the trimmed V and J ends, which lost 3 bases and 8 bases, there was a span of 17 bases. The CDR3 loop spans 15 amino acids. Germline CDR1 LNHDA, CDR2 SQIVND (reference sequence). In nucleotides, the CDR3 is TGTGCCAGTAGTATCCTGGACAGCCCCTGGGATGAGCAGTTCTTC. This sequence encodes CASSILDSPWDEQFF.

The V and J genes are TRBV5-1 and TRBJ2-5; weak D call: TRBD2 (6 bases). Germline assignment: CDR1 SGHRS and CDR2 YFSETQ. The V end was cut by 5 bases, the J end by 0 bases, with 11 bases between. The CDR3 spans 14 residues. The CDR3: CASRLGGYQETQYF. Here the CDR3 DNA reads TGCGCCAGCAGACTGGGGGGATACCAAGAGACCCAGTACTTC.

V gene TRBV5-1 combines with J gene TRBJ2-7; no definite D call. The germline CDR1 and CDR2 sequences are SGHRS and YFSETQ. The CDR3 sequence is 12 residues long. V was clipped by 4 bases and J by 4 bases, with 9 bases between them. The CDR3 DNA follows: TGCGCCAGCAGCGCCGCCCGGTACGAGCAGTACTTC. It codes for CASSAARYEQYF.